This T cell receptor (beta chain) was observed in a study of vaccination and CD4 T cells after COVID-19. Study background: Participants received two doses of either BNT162b2 or mRNA-1273 vaccine. Convalescent patients gave post-COVID blood a median about 100 days post-diagnosis, range 35 to 161. The study, taken as a whole, reports: Spike mono-reactivity was the property of 304 of 307 vaccine-specific clones in convalescent patients.

The CDR3 is 16 amino acids. The V gene's germline CDR1 is SGHVS and CDR2 FQNEAQ. V was pared by 1 base and J by 2 bases, with 12 bases between. Concerning this clonotype: The antigen is undetermined.

Described treatment: approximately 11-day PBMC culture with coronavirus spike peptide pools or control peptides (ViraFEST assay). With the Oncomine TCR Beta short-read assay, DNA from cultured CD4+ T cells was sequenced. TCRdb redid the calling of the PCR reads with MiXCR, one entry per CDR3 protein. The sample carries over 10,000 distinct CDR3 sequences, roughly three quarters recorded once. The receptor's source is a human donor who had recovered from COVID-19. The chain couples TRBV7-8 to TRBJ1-5; D not certain. Sample: CD4+ T cells from blood, cultured in vitro. The CDR3 DNA sequence: TGTGCCAGCAGCTTAGTCGTGGCCAGACGCAATCAGCCCCAGCATTTT. Its translation: CASSLVVARRNQPQHF.